This T cell receptor beta chain is from a study of blood T cells in healthy people across ages. Study-wide results and caveats: More naive CD4+ cells and higher diversity marked long-lived donors relative to aged donors. What prevented conclusive comparison of naive and antigen-experienced cells was that PBMCs were unsorted.

Alongside a J-beta primer mix, a sample-barcoded 5' primer served in a second PCR lasting about 7 to 12 cycles. TCRdb processed the 5' RACE reads anew with MiXCR; each CDR3 protein has one entry. The data hold 600,000 or so distinct CDR3 sequences, with 25% to 35% observed a single time. The CDR3 has 15 amino acids. The junction had 13 bases not matched to a gene; V was cut back by 10 bases and J by 4 bases. Germline V gene lookup returns CDR1 SNHLY and CDR2 FYNNEI. Each sample yielded at least 6 million isolated PBMCs. In the case of this clonotype: Its antigen is still unknown. This sequence may be a read error, since a much larger clone differs from it by one base.

This TCR came from a woman of 80 years or more in good health. Material for sequencing was blood. This chain connects TRBV2 to TRBJ1-5; 7 nucleotides line up with TRBD1. CDR3 amino acids: CATSMTGSANQPQHF. Here the CDR3 DNA reads TGTGCCACCTCGATGACAGGGAGCGCGAATCAGCCCCAGCATTTT.